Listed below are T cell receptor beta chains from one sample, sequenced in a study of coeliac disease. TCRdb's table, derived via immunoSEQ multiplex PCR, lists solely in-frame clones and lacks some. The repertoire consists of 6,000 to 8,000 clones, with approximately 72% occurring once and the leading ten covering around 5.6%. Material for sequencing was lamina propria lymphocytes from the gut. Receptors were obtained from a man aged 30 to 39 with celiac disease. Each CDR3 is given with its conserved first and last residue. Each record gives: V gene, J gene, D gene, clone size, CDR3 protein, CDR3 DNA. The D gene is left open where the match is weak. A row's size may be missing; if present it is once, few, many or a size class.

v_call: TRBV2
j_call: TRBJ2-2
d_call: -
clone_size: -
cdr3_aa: CASSQGPGELFF
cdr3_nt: TGTGCCAGCAGTCAGGGGCCCGGGGAGCTGTTTTTT

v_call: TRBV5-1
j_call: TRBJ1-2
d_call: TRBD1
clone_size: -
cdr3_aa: CASSIGQGSNGYTF
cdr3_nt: TGCGCCAGCAGCATAGGACAGGGTAGTAATGGCTACACCTTC

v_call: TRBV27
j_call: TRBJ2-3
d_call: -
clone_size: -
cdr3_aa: CASSWGGGDTQYF
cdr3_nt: TGTGCCAGCAGTTGGGGAGGTGGAGATACGCAGTATTTT

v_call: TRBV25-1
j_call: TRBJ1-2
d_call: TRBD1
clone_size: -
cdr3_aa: CASNRDSNYGYTF
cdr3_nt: TGTGCCAGCAATAGGGACAGTAACTATGGCTACACCTTC

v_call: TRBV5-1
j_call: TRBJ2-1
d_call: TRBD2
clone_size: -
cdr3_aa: CASSLGGLAGEQFF
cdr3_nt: TGCGCCAGCAGCTTGGGAGGACTAGCTGGTGAGCAGTTCTTC

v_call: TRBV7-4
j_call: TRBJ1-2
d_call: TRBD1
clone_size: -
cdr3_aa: CASSLGIVAGQVLANYGYTF
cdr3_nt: TGTGCCAGCAGCTTAGGAATAGTTGCGGGACAGGTCCTAGCTAACTATGGCTACACCTTC

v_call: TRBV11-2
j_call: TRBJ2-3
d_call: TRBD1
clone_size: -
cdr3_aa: CASRRLGQGSTDTQYF
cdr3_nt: TGTGCCAGCAGAAGACTTGGACAGGGCAGCACAGATACGCAGTATTTT

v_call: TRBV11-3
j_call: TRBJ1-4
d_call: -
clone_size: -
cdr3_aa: CANRVLGKSGEKLFF
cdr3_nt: TGTGCCAACAGAGTGTTGGGTAAATCGGGAGAAAAACTGTTTTTT

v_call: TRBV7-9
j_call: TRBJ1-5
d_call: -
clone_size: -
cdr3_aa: CASAPGNQPQHF
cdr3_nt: TGTGCCAGCGCCCCAGGGAATCAGCCCCAGCATTTT

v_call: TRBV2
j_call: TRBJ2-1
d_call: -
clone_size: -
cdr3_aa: CASSPGLRYNEQFF
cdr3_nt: TGTGCCAGCAGTCCCGGTCTTCGTTACAATGAGCAGTTCTTC

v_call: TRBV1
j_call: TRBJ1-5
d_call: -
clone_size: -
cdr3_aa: CTSSRWGGRQRGNQPQHF
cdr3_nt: TGCACCAGCAGCCGATGGGGGGGACGGCAGAGGGGCAATCAGCCCCAGCATTTT

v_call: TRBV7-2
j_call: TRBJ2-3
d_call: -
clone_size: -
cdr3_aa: CASSGAGSDTQYF
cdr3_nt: TGTGCCAGCAGCGGCGCAGGGTCAGATACGCAGTATTTT

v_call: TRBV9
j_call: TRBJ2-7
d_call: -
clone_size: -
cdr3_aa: CASSVGGYSSYEQYF
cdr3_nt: TGTGCCAGCAGCGTAGGCGGGTACAGCTCCTACGAGCAGTACTTC

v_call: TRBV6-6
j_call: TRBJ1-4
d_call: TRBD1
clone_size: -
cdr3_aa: CASSYGTGEKLFF
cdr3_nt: TGTGCCAGCAGTTACGGGACAGGCGAAAAACTGTTTTTT

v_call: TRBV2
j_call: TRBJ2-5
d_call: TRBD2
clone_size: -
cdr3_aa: CASRSGLEAQYF
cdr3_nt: TGTGCCAGCAGATCGGGACTAGAGGCCCAGTACTTC

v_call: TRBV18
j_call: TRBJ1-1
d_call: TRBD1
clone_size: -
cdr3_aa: CASSPRQGEDTKAFF
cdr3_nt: TGTGCCAGCTCACCTAGACAGGGGGAAGACACTAAAGCTTTCTTT

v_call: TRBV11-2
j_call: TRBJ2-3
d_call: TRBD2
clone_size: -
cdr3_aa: CASVTGGTSGRYTDTQYF
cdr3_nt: TGTGCCAGCGTCACTGGGGGGACTAGCGGGAGGTACACAGATACGCAGTATTTT

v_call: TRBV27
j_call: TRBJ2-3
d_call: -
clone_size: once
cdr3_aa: CASSLDKRGTGTSTDTQYF
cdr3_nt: TGTGCCAGCAGTTTAGACAAGCGGGGGACAGGGACTAGCACAGATACGCAGTATTTT

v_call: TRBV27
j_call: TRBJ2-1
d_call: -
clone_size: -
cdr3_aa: CASSLVYTSGNEQFF
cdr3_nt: TGTGCCAGCAGCCTAGTGTATACCTCCGGCAATGAGCAGTTCTTC

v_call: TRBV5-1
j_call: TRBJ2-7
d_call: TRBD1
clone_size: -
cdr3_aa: CASSWGQGAVYEQYF
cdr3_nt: TGCGCCAGCAGCTGGGGACAGGGGGCTGTCTACGAGCAGTACTTC

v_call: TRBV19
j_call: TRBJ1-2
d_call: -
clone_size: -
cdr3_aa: CASSRREAGGGYTF
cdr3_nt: TGTGCCAGTAGCCGACGGGAAGCGGGGGGTGGCTACACCTTC

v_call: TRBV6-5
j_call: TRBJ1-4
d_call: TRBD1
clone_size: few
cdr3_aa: CASSYNRGEKLFF
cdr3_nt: TGTGCCAGCAGTTACAACAGGGGGGAAAAACTGTTTTTT

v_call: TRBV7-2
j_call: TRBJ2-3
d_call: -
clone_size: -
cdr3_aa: CASSLVAGAGDTQYF
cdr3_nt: TGTGCCAGCAGCTTGGTTGCGGGGGCGGGAGATACGCAGTATTTT

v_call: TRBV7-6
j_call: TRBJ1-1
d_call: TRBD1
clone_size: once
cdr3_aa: CASSLGAGGTNTKAFF
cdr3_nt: TGTGCCAGCAGCCTTGGGGCAGGGGGGACGAACACTAAAGCTTTCTTT

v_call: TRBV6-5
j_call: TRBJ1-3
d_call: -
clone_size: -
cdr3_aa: CASSYSISGSGNTIYF
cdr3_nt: TGTGCCAGCAGTTACTCAATCTCAGGCTCTGGAAACACCATATATTTT

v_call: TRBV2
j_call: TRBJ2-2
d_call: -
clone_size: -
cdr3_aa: CASSEFPGSGIISYTGELFF
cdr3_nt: TGTGCCAGCAGTGAATTCCCAGGGTCAGGGATTATTTCGTACACCGGGGAGCTGTTTTTT

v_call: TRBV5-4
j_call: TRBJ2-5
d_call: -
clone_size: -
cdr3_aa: CASSLRREAGQETQYF
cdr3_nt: TGTGCCAGCAGCTTGAGGAGAGAGGCGGGGCAAGAGACCCAGTACTTC

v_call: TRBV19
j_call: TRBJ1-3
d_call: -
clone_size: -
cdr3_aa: CASSASVSGNTIYF
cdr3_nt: TGTGCCAGTAGCGCCAGCGTTTCTGGAAACACCATATATTTT

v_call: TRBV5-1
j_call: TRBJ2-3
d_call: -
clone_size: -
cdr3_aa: CASILDSTSTDTQYF
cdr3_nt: TGCGCCAGCATCTTAGACTCCACTAGCACAGATACGCAGTATTTT

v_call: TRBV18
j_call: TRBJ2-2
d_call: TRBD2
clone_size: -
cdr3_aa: CASSPPTLAGVSGELFF
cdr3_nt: TGTGCCAGCTCACCACCGACACTAGCGGGAGTCTCTGGGGAGCTGTTTTTT

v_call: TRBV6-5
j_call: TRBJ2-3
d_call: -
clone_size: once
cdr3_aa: CASGVQGTQYF
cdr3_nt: TGTGCCAGCGGGGTTCAGGGTACGCAGTATTTT

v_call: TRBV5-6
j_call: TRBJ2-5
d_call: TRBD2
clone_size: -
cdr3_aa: CASSTTSGRLQETQYF
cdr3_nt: TGTGCCAGCAGCACGACGAGCGGGAGGCTGCAAGAGACCCAGTACTTC

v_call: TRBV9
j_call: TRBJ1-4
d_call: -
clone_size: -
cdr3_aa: CASSVQGTNEKLFF
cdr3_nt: TGTGCCAGCAGCGTTCAGGGAACTAATGAAAAACTGTTTTTT

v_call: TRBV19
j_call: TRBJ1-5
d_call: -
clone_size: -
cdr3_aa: CASSREGRQPQHF
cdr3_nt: TGTGCCAGTAGCAGGGAGGGCCGGCAGCCCCAGCATTTT

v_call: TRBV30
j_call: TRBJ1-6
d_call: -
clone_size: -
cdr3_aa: CAWKGGDSPLHF
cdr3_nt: TGTGCCTGGAAGGGAGGGGACTCACCCCTCCACTTT

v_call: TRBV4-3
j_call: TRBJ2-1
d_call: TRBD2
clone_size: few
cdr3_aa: CASSPTDASGYNEQFF
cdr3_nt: TGCGCCAGCAGCCCCACTGACGCTAGCGGGTACAATGAGCAGTTCTTC

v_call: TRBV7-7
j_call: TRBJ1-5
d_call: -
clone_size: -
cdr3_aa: CASSLSQGQSQPQHF
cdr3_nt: TGTGCCAGCAGCTTATCACAGGGTCAATCTCAGCCCCAGCATTTT

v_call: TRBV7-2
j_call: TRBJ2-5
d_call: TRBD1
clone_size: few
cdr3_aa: CASSLWGQGAGETQYF
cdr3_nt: TGTGCCAGCAGCTTATGGGGGCAGGGGGCAGGGGAGACCCAGTACTTC

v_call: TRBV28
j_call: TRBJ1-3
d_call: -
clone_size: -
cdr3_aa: CASITSGSTAGNTIYF
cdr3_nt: TGTGCCAGTATCACCTCAGGCAGTACGGCTGGAAACACCATATATTTT

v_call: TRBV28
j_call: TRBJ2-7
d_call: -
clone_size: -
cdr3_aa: CASSLRTGSSYEQYF
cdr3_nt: TGTGCCAGCAGTTTAAGGACGGGGAGCTCCTACGAGCAGTACTTC

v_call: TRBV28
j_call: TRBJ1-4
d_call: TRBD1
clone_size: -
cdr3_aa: CASSFGGQSNEKLFF
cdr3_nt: TGTGCCAGCAGTTTTGGGGGACAGTCTAATGAAAAACTGTTTTTT

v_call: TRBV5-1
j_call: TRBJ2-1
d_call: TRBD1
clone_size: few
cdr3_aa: CASSWHRDRGGVEQFF
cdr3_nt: TGCGCCAGCAGCTGGCACCGGGACAGGGGAGGCGTGGAGCAGTTCTTC

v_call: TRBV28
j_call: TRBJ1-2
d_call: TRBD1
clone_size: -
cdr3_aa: CASSTGTVPYGYTF
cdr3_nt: TGTGCCAGCAGCACCGGGACAGTCCCATATGGCTACACCTTC

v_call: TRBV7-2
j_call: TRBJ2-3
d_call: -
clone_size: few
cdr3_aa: CASSLLQASTDTQYF
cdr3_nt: TGTGCCAGCAGCTTACTACAGGCTAGCACAGATACGCAGTATTTT

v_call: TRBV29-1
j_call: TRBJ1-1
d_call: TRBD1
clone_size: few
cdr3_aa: CSGTGTGRTEAFF
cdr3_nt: TGCAGCGGCACCGGGACAGGGAGAACTGAAGCTTTCTTT

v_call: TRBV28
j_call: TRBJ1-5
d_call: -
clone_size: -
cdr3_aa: CAGGGAGRNQPQHF
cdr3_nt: TGTGCCGGCGGGGGGGCAGGACGCAATCAGCCCCAGCATTTT

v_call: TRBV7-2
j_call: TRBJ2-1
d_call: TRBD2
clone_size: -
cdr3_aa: CASSSSTGTSGYNEQFF
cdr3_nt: TGTGCCAGCAGCTCCTCGACCGGGACTAGCGGCTATAATGAGCAGTTCTTC

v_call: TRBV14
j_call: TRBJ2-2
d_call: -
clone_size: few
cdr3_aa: CASSPVRRTNTGELFF
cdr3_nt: TGTGCCAGCAGCCCCGTCCGGAGAACCAACACCGGGGAGCTGTTTTTT

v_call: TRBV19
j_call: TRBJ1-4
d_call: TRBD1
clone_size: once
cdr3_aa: CASQGQLNEKLFF
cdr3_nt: TGTGCCAGTCAGGGACAGCTGAATGAAAAACTGTTTTTT